The sequence of this T cell receptor beta chain was determined in a study of human T cells and chemical hapten exposure. TCRdb re-analysed the RACE reads in MiXCR, keeping a single row per CDR3 protein. In the table there are 97,000 or so distinct CDR3 sequences, 25% to 35% of which are singletons. This sample's time point: patch test 3, about 24 weeks after DPC sensitization. Indicated treatment: therapeutic diphenylcyclopropenone sensitization with weekly scalp DPC. Non-pregnant alopecia patients aged 18 to 70, suitable for DPC therapy. The CDR3 runs to 14 residues. CDR1 is ENHRY, CDR2 SYGVKD, per germline. The V and J ends lost 6 bases and 4 bases, in that order; junction bases with no gene match: 8.

The sequenced sample was whole blood, obtained in connection with sensitization to the hapten diphenylcyclopropenone (DPC). The TCR originated in a man between 40 and 49 years old with alopecia areata. Some clones in this sample may be carry-over from other donors' samples. The J gene is TRBJ2-7, the V gene TRBV10-3; TRBD1 agrees at 8 bases. In DNA, the CDR3 is TGTGCCATCAGGGGGACAGGTCCACTTTACGAGCAGTACTTC. It translates to CAIRGTGPLYEQYF.